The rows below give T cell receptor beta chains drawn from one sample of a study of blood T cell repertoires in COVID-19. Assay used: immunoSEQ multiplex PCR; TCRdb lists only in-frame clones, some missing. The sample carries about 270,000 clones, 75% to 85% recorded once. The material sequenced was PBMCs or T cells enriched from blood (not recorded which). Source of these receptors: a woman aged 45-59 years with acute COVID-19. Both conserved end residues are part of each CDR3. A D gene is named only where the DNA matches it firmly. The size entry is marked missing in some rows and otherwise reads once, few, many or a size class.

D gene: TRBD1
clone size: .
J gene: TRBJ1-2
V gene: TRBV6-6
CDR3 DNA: TGTGCCAGCAGTTCAACCAGACAGGGCCTTAACTATGGCTACACCTTC
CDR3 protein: CASSSTRQGLNYGYTF

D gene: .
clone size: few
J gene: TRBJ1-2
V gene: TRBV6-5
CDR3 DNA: TGTGCCAGCAGTTACTCGGTGACAGGCTATGGCTACACCTTC
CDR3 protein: CASSYSVTGYGYTF

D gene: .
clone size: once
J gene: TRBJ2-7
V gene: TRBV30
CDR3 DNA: TGTGCCTGGACAGGGATTACCTACGAGCAGTACTTC
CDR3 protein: CAWTGITYEQYF

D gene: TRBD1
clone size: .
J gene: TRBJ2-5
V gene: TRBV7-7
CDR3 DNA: TGTGCCAGCAGCTCCTTCAGGGGGCTAGGGTTAGAGACCCAGTACTTC
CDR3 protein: CASSSFRGLGLETQYF

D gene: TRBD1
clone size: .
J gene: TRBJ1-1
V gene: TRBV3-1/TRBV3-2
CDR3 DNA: TGTGCCAGCAGCCAACAGCCAGGACAGGGTCTCACTGAAGCTTTCTTT
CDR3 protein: CASSQQPGQGLTEAFF

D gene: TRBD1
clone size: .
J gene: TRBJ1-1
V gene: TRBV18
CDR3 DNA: TGTGCCAGCTCCCCTCAGGGGGCGGGCACTGAAGCTTTCTTT
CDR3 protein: CASSPQGAGTEAFF

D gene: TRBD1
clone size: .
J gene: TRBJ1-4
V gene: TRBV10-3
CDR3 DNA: TGTGCCATCAGCGGGGGACAGGAGGCGGCAACTAATGAAAAACTGTTTTTT
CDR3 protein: CAISGGQEAATNEKLFF

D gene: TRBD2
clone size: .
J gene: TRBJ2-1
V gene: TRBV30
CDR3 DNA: TGTGCCTGGGGGGGACTAGCGGGACGACGCAATGAGCAGTTCTTC
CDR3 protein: CAWGGLAGRRNEQFF

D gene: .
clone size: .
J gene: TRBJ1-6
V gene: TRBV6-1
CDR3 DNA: TGTGCCAGCAGTGAAAATAATAATTCACCCCTCCACTTT
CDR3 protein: CASSENNNSPLHF

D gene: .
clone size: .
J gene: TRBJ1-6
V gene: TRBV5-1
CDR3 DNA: TGCGCCAGCAGCGTGGCCCCCCCAGGGGTTGGTTCACCCCTCCACTTT
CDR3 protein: CASSVAPPGVGSPLHF

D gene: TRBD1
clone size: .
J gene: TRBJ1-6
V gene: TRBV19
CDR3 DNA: TGTGCCAGTCGGTCAACAGGGGGTAATTCACCCCTCCACTTT
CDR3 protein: CASRSTGGNSPLHF

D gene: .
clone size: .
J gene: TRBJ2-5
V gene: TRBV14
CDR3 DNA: TGTGCCAGCAGCCAAGAGGGACGCAGGGGGACCCAGTACTTC
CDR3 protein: CASSQEGRRGTQYF

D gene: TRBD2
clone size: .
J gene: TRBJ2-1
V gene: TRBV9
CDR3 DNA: TGTGCCAGCAGCCAAGGGGACTACTCCTACAATGAGCAGTTCTTC
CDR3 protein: CASSQGDYSYNEQFF

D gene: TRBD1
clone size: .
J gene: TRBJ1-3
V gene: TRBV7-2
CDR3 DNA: TGTGCCAGCAGCTTGCAACCGGGACAGGGGGCGCGGGGGGGAAACACCATATATTTT
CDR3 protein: CASSLQPGQGARGGNTIYF

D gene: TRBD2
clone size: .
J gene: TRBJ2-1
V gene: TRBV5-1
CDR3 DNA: TGCGCCAGCAGCTTCGGAGGGAGCGGGGCGCCTCACAATGAGCAGTTCTTC
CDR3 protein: CASSFGGSGAPHNEQFF

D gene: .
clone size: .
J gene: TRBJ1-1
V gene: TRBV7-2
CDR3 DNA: TGTGCCAGCAGCCGCTTGAGGTCCTCGAACACTGAAGCTTTCTTT
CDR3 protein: CASSRLRSSNTEAFF

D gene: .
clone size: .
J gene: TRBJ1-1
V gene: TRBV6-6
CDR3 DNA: TGTGCCAGCAGTTACAAGGGGGGGGGCGGCACTGAAGCTTTCTTT
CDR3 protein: CASSYKGGGGTEAFF

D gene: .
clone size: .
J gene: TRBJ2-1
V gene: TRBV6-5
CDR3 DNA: TGTGCCAGCTTGTGGTCACAGGGAAATGAGCAGTTCTTC
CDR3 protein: CASLWSQGNEQFF

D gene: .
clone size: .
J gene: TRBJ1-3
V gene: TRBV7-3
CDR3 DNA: TGTGCCAGCAGCTCTGGGGGCGGACCTTCTGGAAACACCATATATTTT
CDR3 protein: CASSSGGGPSGNTIYF

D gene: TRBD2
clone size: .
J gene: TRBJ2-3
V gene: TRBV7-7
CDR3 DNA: TGTGCTAGCAGCTTTGGTAGCGGGGGGGCTGATACGCAGTATTTT
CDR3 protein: CASSFGSGGADTQYF

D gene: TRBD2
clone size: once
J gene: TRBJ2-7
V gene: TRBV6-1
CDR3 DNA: TGTGCCAGCAGTGAAATACGACTAGCGGGGGAGAAAGAGCAGTACTTC
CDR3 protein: CASSEIRLAGEKEQYF

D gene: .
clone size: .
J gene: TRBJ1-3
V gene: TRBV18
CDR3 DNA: TGTGCCAGCACGTTAGTTGAAGGGGCTCCCTCTGGAAACACCATATATTTT
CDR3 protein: CASTLVEGAPSGNTIYF

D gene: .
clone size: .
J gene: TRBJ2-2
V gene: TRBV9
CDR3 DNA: TGTGCCAGCAGCGTACTCGGGGGCACCGGGGAGCTGTTTTTT
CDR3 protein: CASSVLGGTGELFF

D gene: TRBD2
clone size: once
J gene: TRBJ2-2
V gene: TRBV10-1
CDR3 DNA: TGCGCCAGCAGTGAGAGAGCGGGAGACGGCGGGGAGCTGTTTTTT
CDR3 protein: CASSERAGDGGELFF

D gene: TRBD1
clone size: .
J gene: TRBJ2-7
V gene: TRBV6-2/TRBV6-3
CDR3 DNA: TGTGCCAGCAGTTACTCTTCAAGGTTACAGGGGGCCTACGAGCAGTACTTC
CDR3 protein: CASSYSSRLQGAYEQYF

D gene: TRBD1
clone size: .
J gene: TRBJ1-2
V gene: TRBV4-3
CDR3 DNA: TGCGCCAGCAGCCAAGTAGGGGACAGCTCCCAGCTTGGCTACACCTTC
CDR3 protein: CASSQVGDSSQLGYTF

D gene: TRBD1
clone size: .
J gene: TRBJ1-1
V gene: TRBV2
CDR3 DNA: TGTGCCAGCGCGACGGGACAGGGGTACACTGAAGCTTTCTTT
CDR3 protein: CASATGQGYTEAFF

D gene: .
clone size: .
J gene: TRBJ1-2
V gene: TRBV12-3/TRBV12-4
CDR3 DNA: TGTGCCAGCACCGAGACATCTACGGGCTACACCTTC
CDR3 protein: CASTETSTGYTF

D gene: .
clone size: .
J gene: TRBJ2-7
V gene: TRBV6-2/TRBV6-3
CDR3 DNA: TGTGCCAGCAGTTACTGGAAGCGGTCCGAGCAGTACTTC
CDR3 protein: CASSYWKRSEQYF

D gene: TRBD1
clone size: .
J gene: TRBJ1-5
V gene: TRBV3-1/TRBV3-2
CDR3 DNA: TGTGCCAGCAGCTTCAGGGGGGCCAATCAGCCCCAGCATTTT
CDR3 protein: CASSFRGANQPQHF

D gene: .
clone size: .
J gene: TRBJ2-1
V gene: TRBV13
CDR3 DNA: TGTGCCAGCAGCTCGAGGCGGGGCCTTAGGAATGAGCAGTTCTTC
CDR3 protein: CASSSRRGLRNEQFF

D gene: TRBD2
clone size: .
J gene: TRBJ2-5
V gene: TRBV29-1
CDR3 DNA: TGCAGCGTTGAAAGCGGGGGGCCGGCGACCCAGTACTTC
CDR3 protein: CSVESGGPATQYF

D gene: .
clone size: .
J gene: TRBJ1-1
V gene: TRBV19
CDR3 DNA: TGTGCCAGTAGTATGGCAGGGATGAACACTGAAGCTTTCTTT
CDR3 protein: CASSMAGMNTEAFF

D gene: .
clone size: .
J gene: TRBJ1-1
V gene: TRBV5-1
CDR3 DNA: TGCGCCAGCAGCTTACAGGGTCCAAACACTGAAGCTTTCTTT
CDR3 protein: CASSLQGPNTEAFF

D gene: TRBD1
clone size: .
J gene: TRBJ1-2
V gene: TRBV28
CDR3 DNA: TGTGCCAGCAGTAGGCCGGGACAGGGTAACTATGGCTACACCTTC
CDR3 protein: CASSRPGQGNYGYTF

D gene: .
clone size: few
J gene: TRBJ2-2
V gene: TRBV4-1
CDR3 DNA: TGCGCCAGTACCGGGACATGGGCCAGGTCCACCGGGGAGCTGTTTTTT
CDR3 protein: CASTGTWARSTGELFF

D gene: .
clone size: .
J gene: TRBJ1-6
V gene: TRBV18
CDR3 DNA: TGTGCCAGCTCACCAAGGACAGAATCCTATAATTCACCCCTCCACTTT
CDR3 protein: CASSPRTESYNSPLHF

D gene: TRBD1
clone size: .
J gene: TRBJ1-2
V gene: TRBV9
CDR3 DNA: TGTGCCAGCAGCGTACGGGGGACAGGGGAAGGCTACACCTTC
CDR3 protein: CASSVRGTGEGYTF

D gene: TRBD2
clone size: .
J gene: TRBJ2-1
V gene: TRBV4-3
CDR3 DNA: TGCGCCAGCAGCCAAGTTACCTCGGCTAGCGGGGGGCATGAGCAGTTCTTC
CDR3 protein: CASSQVTSASGGHEQFF

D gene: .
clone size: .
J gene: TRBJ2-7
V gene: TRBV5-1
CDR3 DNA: TGCGCCAGCAGCTTGGCCACTACAGGACCCTACGAGCAGTACTTC
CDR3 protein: CASSLATTGPYEQYF

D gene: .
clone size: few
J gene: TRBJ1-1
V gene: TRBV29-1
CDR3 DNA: TGCAGCGTTGACTACAGGGACGGGACTGAAGCTTTCTTT
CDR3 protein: CSVDYRDGTEAFF

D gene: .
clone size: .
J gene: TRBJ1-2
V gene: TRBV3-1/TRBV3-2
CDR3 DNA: TGTGCCAGCAGCCAGGGAGGGTATGGGGGGGACTATGGCTACACCTTC
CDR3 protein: CASSQGGYGGDYGYTF

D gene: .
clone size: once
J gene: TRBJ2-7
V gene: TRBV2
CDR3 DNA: TGTGCCAGCAGTGGGGGGCTGTCCTACGAGCAGTACTTC
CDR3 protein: CASSGGLSYEQYF

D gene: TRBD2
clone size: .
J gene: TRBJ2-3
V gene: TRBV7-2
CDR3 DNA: TGTGCCAGCAGCCCGGGACTAGCGGGGCCGGGAGATACGCAGTATTTT
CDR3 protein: CASSPGLAGPGDTQYF

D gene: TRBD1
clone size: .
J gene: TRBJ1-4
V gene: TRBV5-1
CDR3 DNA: TGCGCCAGCAGCTCCCAGGGGGCAACTAATGAAAAACTGTTTTTT
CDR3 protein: CASSSQGATNEKLFF

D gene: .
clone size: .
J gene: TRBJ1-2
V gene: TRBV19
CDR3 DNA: TGTGCCAGTAGTATGGGTTCGCAGGATGGCTACACCTTC
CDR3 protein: CASSMGSQDGYTF

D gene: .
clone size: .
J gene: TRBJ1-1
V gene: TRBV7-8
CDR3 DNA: TGTGCCAGCAGCTTAGGACAGGCCGCGAACACTGAAGCTTTCTTT
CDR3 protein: CASSLGQAANTEAFF

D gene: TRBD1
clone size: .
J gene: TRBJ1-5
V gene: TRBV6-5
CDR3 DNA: TGTGCCAGCAGTCCCGGGACAGGGAGCAATCAGCCCCAGCATTTT
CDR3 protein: CASSPGTGSNQPQHF

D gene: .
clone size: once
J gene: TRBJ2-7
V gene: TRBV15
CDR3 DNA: TGTGCCACCAGCAGAGATCGCTACGAGCAGTACTTC
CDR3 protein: CATSRDRYEQYF

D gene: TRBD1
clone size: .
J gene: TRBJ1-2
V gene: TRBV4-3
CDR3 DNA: TGCGCCAGCAGCCTGACAGGGGGCAAGAGTGGCTACACCTTC
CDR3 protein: CASSLTGGKSGYTF

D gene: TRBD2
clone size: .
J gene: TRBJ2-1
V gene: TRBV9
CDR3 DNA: TGTGCCAGCAGCCCCCGACTAGCGGGGGGTTACAATGAGCAGTTCTTC
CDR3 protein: CASSPRLAGGYNEQFF

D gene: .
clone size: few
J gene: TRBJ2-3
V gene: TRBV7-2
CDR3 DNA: TGTGCCAGCAGCTTAGCCGGGACTGGGTTCACAGATACGCAGTATTTT
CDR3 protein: CASSLAGTGFTDTQYF

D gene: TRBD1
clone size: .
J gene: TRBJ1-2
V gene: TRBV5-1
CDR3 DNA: TGCGCCAGCAGTCAAACCGGGACAGCATATGGCTACACCTTC
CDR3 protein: CASSQTGTAYGYTF